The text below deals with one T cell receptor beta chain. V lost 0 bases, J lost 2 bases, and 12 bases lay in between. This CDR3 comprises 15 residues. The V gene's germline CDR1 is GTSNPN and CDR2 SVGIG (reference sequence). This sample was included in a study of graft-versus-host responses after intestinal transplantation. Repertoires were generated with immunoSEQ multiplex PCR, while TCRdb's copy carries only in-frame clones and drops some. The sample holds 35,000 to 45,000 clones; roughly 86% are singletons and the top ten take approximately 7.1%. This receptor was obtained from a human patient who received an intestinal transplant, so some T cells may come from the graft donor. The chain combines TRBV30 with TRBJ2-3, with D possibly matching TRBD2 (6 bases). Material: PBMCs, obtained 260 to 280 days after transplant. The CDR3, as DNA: TGTGCCTGGAGTGTACTGGGGGGATACACAGATACGCAGTATTTT. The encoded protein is CAWSVLGGYTDTQYF.